The sequence of this T cell receptor beta chain was determined in a study of shared clonotypes between healthy human individuals. Each cell subset's genomic DNA was divided evenly among several immunoSEQ plates. Method: immunoSEQ multiplex PCR; TCRdb's copy keeps in-frame clones and lacks some. There are nearly 500,000 clones in the sample; 76% occur only once, and approximately 12% lies in the top ten. Whole-study results and caveats: Clonotype sharing among the donors was expected to vary with sequencing depth.

Trimming removed 0 bases at V and 6 bases at J, with 5 bases between. The CDR3 is 11 residues long. CDR1 DFQATT and CDR2 SNEGSKA come from the germline V gene (reference sequence). Of note for this clone: What it binds is unknown.

Extraction of genomic DNA in unsorted samples used approximately 96 million PBMCs. Sequencing was performed on PBMCs. The chain uses TRBV20-1 and TRBJ1-2; D not certain. The receptor comes from a woman aged 35 to 49 in good health. Some clones in this sample may be carry-over from other donors' samples. In nucleotides, the CDR3 is TGCAGTGCTAGAGATTGGGATGGCTACACCTTC. This encodes CSARDWDGYTF.